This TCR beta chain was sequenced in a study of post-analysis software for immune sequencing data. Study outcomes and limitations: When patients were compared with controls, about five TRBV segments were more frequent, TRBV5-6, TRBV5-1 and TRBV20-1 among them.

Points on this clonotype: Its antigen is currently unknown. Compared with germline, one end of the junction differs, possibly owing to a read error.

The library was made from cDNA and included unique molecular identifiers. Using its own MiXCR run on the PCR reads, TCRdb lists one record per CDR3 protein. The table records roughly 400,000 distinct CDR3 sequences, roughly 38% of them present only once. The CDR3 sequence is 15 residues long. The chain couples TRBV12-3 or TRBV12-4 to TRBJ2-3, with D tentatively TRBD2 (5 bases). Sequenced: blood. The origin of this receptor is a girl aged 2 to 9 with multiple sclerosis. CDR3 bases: TGTGCCAGCAGCTATCTAGCAGAGAGCACAGATGCGCAGTATTTT. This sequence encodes CASSYLAESTDAQYF.